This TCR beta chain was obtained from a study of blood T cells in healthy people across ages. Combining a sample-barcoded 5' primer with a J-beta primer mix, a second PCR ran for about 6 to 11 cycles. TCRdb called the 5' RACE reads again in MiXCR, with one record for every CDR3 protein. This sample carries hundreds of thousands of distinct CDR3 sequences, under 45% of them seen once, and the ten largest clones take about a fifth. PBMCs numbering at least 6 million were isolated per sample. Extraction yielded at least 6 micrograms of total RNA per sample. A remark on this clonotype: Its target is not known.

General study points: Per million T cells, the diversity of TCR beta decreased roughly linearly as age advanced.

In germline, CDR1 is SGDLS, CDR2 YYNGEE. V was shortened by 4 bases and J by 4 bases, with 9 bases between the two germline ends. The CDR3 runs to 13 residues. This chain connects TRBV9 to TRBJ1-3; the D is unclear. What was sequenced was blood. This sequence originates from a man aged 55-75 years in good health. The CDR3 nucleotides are TGTGCCAGCAGCCGGGCTGACGGAAACACCATATATTTT. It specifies CASSRADGNTIYF. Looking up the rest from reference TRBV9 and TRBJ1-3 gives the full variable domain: DSGVTQTPKHLITATGQRVTLRCSPRSGDLSVYWYQQSLDQGLQFLIQYYNGEERAKGNILERFSAQQFPDLHSELNLSSLELGDSALYFCASSRADGNTIYFGEGSWLTVV.